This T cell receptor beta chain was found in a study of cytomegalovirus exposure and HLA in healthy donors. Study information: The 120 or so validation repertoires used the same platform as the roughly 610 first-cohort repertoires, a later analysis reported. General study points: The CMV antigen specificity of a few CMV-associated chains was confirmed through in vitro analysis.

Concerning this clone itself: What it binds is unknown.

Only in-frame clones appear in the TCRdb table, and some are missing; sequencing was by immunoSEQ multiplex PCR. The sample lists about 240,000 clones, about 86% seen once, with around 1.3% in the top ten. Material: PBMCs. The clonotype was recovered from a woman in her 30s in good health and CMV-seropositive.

The CDR3 DNA is TGTGCCAGCAGTTTATCTAGCGGGAGGGCAGATACGCAGTATTTT. It is translated as CASSLSSGRADTQYF. The chain combines TRBV27 with TRBJ2-3; TRBD2 matches 11 bases. Unmatched junction bases numbered 0, after V lost 0 bases and J lost 4 bases. The CDR3 loop spans 15 amino acids. Per germline, CDR1 MNHEY and CDR2 SMNVEV (reference sequence).